What follows are 11 T cell receptor beta chains derived from one specimen sequenced in a study of blood T cells in healthy people across ages. Using a J-beta primer mix together with a sample-barcoded 5' primer, a second PCR was run for roughly 6 to 12 cycles. TCRdb redid the calling of the 5' RACE reads with MiXCR, one entry per CDR3 protein. The sample records 2 million or so distinct CDR3 sequences, about 50% being singletons. Sequencing was performed on blood. The receptors come from a middle-aged woman in good health.

The table lists this clonotype with a count of one. The chain carries TRBV11-2 and TRBJ1-2; D remains unclear. The V gene's germline CDR1 is SGHAT and CDR2 FQNNGV. V shed 3 bases and J shed 6 bases, with 20 bases lying between them. The CDR3 consists of 16 residues. DNA for the CDR3: TGTGCCAGCAGCTTCCACTCTAGGGTAAAAATACATGGCTACACCTTC. It codes for CASSFHSRVKIHGYTF.

This sequence joins TRBV7-2 and TRBJ2-5; possibly TRBD2 for D (5 bases). Germline CDR1 is SGHTA and CDR2 is FQGNSA. The CDR3 has 15 residues. V dropped 4 bases and J dropped 4 bases, with 16 bases sitting between them. In DNA form, the CDR3 reads TGTGCCAGCAGCTACCTACGGGGTTATCGAGAGACCCAGTACTTC. Its translation is CASSYLRGYRETQYF.

V usage is TRBV6-5 and J usage is TRBJ1-5; D perhaps matches TRBD1 (6 bases). V was trimmed by 4 bases and J by 6 bases, leaving 16 bases between them. The CDR3 is 15 amino acids. CDR1 is MNHEY and CDR2 is SVGAGI in the germline V gene. CDR3: CASSSGRGLGQPQHF. CDR3 DNA sequence: TGTGCCAGCAGTTCCGGTCGGGGGCTCGGTCAGCCCCAGCATTTT.

This clonotype has a handful of counts. The rearrangement joins TRBV7-2 to TRBJ2-5, with D possibly being TRBD2 (7 bases). There are 16 residues in the CDR3. The V gene lost 4 bases and the J gene lost 5 bases, with 20 bases spanning the gap. Germline-derived CDR1 and CDR2 are SGHTA and FQGNSA. This chain's CDR3 is CASSSRGGPGVETQYF. As DNA, the CDR3 is TGTGCCAGCAGCTCGCGCGGGGGCCCCGGGGTTGAGACCCAGTACTTC. The entire variable domain, with the rest obtained from reference TRBV7-2 and TRBJ2-5, is as follows: GAGVSQSPSNKVTEKGKDVELRCDPISGHTALYWYRQSLGQGLEFLIYFQGNSAPDKSGLPSDRFSAERTGGSVSTLTIQRTQQEDSAVYLCASSSRGGPGVETQYFGPGTRLLVL.

The chain couples TRBV6-5 to TRBJ1-1, with 11 nucleotides matching TRBD1. Germline CDR1 reads MNHEY; CDR2 reads SVGAGI. With V trimmed by 7 bases and J by 10 bases, 11 bases remained unmatched. This CDR3 contains 14 residues. CDR3 sequence (DNA): TGTGCCAGCACCTCACTAATGGACAGGGGGCGAGCTTTCTTT. It translates to CASTSLMDRGRAFF.

Of note for this clonotype: A far larger clone lies a single base away; this is likely a read error. The J gene is TRBJ2-7, the V gene TRBV10-3; 7 bases align to TRBD1. The CDR3 is made up of 11 amino acids. V lost 10 bases, J lost 3 bases, and 3 bases stayed unmatched. Germline CDR1 ENHRY, CDR2 SYGVKD. In nucleotides, the CDR3 is TGTGCCACCAGGGACAGCTACGAGCAGTACTTC. Encoded protein: CATRDSYEQYF.

This chain joins TRBV27 and TRBJ2-3, with D unclear. The V gene lost 4 bases and the J gene lost 4 bases, with 9 bases spanning the gap. The CDR3 covers 13 residues. Germline-derived CDR1 and CDR2 are MNHEY and SMNVEV (reference sequence). The CDR3 nucleotides read TGTGCCAGCAGTTCGAGTAGGTCAGATACGCAGTATTTT. It is translated as CASSSSRSDTQYF.

This rearrangement joins TRBV20-1 to TRBJ2-1, with 12 bases matching TRBD2. J was trimmed by 8 bases and V by 0 bases; bases with no gene match: 11. Per the germline V gene, CDR1 is DFQATT and CDR2 is SNEGSKA (reference sequence). The CDR3 covers 17 residues. The CDR3 loop is CSARDLTLAGGPHEQFF. The CDR3 DNA sequence: TGCAGTGCTAGAGATCTGACTCTAGCGGGGGGGCCGCATGAGCAGTTCTTC.

V is TRBV5-6 and J is TRBJ2-7, with a tentative D call TRBD2 (5 bases). Germline-derived CDR1 and CDR2 are SGHDT and YYEEEE. CDR3 length: 12 residues. CDR3 amino acids: CAPTGSSYEQYF. The CDR3 DNA is TGTGCTCCCACTGGGAGCTCCTACGAGCAGTACTTC.

This chain links TRBV2 with TRBJ1-6; D remains unclear. The CDR3 sequence is 13 residues long. Germline CDR1 is SNHLY and CDR2 is FYNNEI. V was pared by 1 base and J by 8 bases, with 6 bases between. The CDR3 here is CASSEERDSPLHF. The DNA of the CDR3 is TGTGCCAGCAGTGAAGAACGGGATTCACCCCTCCACTTT.

The rearrangement links TRBV6-5 to TRBJ2-1, with D perhaps TRBD1 or TRBD2 (5 bases each). Trimming took 2 bases from V and 0 from J, leaving 17 bases between them. Germline values: CDR1 MNHEY, CDR2 SVGAGI. This CDR3 has 18 residues. The CDR3 here is CASSYARGRYSSYNEQFF. In DNA, the CDR3 is TGTGCCAGCAGTTACGCAAGGGGACGGTATTCCTCCTACAATGAGCAGTTCTTC.